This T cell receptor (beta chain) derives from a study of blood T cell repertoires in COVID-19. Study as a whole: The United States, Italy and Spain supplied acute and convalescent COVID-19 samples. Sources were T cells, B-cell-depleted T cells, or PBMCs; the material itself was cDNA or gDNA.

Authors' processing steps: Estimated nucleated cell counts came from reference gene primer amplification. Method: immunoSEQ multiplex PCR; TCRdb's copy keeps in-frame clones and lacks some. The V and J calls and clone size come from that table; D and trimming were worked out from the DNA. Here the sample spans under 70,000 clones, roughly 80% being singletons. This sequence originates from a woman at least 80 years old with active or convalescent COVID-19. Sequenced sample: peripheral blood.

CDR3: CASQGDFYGYTF. CDR3 in DNA: TGTGCCTCCCAAGGGGATTTCTATGGCTACACCTTC. The chain recombines TRBV19 with TRBJ1-2, with D possibly matching TRBD1 (5 bases). The CDR3 runs to 12 residues. Trimming pared 11 bases from V and 4 bases from J, leaving 14 bases between. CDR1 and CDR2 from the germline V gene are LNHDA and SQIVND (reference sequence).